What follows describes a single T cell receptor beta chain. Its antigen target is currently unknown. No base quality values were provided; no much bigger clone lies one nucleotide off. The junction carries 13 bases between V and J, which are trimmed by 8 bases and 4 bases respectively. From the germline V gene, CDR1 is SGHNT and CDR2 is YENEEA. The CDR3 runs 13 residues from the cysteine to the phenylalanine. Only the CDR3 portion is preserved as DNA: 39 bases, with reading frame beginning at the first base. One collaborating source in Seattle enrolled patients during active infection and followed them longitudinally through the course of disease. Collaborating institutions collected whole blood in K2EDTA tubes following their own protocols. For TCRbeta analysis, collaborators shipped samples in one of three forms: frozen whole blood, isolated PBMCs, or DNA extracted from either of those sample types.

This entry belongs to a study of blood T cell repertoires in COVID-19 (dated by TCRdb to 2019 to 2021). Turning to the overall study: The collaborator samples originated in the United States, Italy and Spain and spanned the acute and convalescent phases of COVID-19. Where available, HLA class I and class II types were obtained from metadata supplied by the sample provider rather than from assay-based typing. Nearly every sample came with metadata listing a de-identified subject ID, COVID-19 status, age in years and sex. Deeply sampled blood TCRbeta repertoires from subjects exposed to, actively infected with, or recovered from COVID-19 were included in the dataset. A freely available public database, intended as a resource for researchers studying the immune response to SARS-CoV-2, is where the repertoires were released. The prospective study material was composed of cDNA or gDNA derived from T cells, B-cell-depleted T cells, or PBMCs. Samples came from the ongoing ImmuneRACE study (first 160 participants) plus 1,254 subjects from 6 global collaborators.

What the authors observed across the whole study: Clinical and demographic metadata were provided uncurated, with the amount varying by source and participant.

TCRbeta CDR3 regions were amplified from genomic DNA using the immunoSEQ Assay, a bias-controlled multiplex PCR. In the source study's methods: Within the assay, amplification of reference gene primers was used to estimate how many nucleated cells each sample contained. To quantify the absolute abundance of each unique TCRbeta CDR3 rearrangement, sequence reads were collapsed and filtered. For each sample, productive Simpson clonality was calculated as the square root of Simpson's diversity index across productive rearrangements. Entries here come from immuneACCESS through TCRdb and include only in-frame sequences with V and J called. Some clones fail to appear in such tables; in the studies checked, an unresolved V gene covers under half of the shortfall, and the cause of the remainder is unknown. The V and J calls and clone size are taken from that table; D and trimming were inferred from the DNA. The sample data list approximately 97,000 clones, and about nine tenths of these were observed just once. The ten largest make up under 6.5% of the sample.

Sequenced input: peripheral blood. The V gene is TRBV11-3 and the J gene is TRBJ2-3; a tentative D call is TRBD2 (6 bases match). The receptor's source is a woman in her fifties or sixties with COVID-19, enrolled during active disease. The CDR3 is CASETSEADTQYF. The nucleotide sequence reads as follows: TGTGCCAGCGAGACTAGTGAAGCAGATACGCAGTATTTT.